Listed below are T cell receptor beta chains from one sample, sequenced in a study of cytotoxic CD8 clonotypes in ibrutinib-treated CLL. Clones were sequenced by immunoSEQ multiplex PCR, and TCRdb holds only the in-frame ones, with some missing. The top ten clones hold 15% of a sample with a few hundred thousand clones, 70% of them seen once. The specimen was PBMCs, collected after 24 months of ibrutinib treatment. These receptors were taken from a human donor with chronic lymphocytic leukemia. Both conserved end residues are part of each CDR3. D genes are given only for firm matches. Where a row states a size, it is once, few, many or the class of an expanded clone; other rows omit it.

V gene	D gene	clone size	J gene	CDR3 protein	CDR3 DNA
TRBV10-2	NA	few	TRBJ1-1	CATLRNTEAFF	TGCGCCACTCTAAGGAACACTGAAGCTTTCTTT
TRBV5-1	NA	once	TRBJ1-1	CASSLEFTVNTEAFF	TGCGCCAGCAGCTTGGAATTTACGGTGAACACTGAAGCTTTCTTT
TRBV5-4	TRBD2	NA	TRBJ2-5	CASSLGGSGRQETQYF	TGTGCCAGCAGCTTAGGTGGTAGCGGGCGTCAAGAGACCCAGTACTTC
TRBV10-1	NA	NA	TRBJ2-7	CASSRGVTYEQYF	TGCGCCAGCAGCCGTGGGGTGACCTACGAGCAGTACTTC
TRBV7-6	NA	NA	TRBJ2-6	CASSLGQAGANVLTF	TGTGCCAGCAGCTTAGGACAGGCTGGGGCCAACGTCCTGACTTTC
TRBV7-7	NA	few	TRBJ2-2	CASSSDPTGELFF	TGTGCTAGCAGCTCCGACCCCACCGGGGAGCTGTTTTTT
TRBV5-8	NA	NA	TRBJ2-1	CASSSLYEQFF	TGTGCCAGCAGCTCCTTATATGAGCAGTTCTTC
TRBV6-1	TRBD2	NA	TRBJ2-7	CASSWTRVYEQYF	TGTGCCAGCTCATGGACTAGAGTTTACGAGCAGTACTTC
TRBV4-1	NA	NA	TRBJ1-1	CASSQERGITEAFF	TGCGCCAGCAGCCAAGAGAGGGGAATCACTGAAGCTTTCTTT
TRBV19	TRBD1	NA	TRBJ2-7	CASSIDRGYEQYF	TGTGCCAGTAGTATTGACAGGGGCTACGAGCAGTACTTC
TRBV29-1	NA	NA	TRBJ1-2	CSVAGTNYGYTF	TGCAGCGTTGCTGGGACGAACTATGGCTACACCTTC
TRBV2	NA	NA	TRBJ1-3	CASSEVLSGTIYF	TGTGCCAGCAGTGAAGTTTTAAGTGGGACCATATATTTT
TRBV6-5	TRBD1	NA	TRBJ1-1	CASSYARDSNTEAFF	TGTGCCAGCAGTTATGCCCGGGACAGCAACACTGAAGCTTTCTTT
TRBV14	TRBD1	few	TRBJ1-5	CASSLGTGIDQPQHF	TGTGCCAGCAGCTTGGGGACAGGGATCGATCAGCCCCAGCATTTT
TRBV6-5	TRBD1	NA	TRBJ2-5	CASSWDRGETQYF	TGTGCCAGCAGTTGGGACAGGGGGGAGACCCAGTACTTC
TRBV15	NA	few	TRBJ2-7	CATSRDDRSYEQYF	TGTGCCACCAGCAGAGATGACAGGAGCTACGAGCAGTACTTC
TRBV27	TRBD2	NA	TRBJ2-7	CASKGAAGVAYEQYF	TGTGCCAGCAAGGGAGCAGCGGGAGTTGCCTACGAGCAGTACTTC
TRBV2	NA	NA	TRBJ1-2	CASRGAVRGYTF	TGTGCCAGCCGGGGAGCGGTGCGCGGCTACACCTTC
TRBV29-1	NA	NA	TRBJ2-7	CSVVNGLSYEQYF	TGCAGCGTTGTGAACGGGCTCTCCTACGAGCAGTACTTC
TRBV19	NA	NA	TRBJ1-4	CASSFGARKYEKLFF	TGTGCCAGTAGTTTTGGCGCTCGAAAATATGAAAAACTGTTTTTT
TRBV9	TRBD2	NA	TRBJ2-7	CASSVLAGDNYEQYF	TGTGCCAGCAGCGTTCTAGCGGGAGATAACTACGAGCAGTACTTC
TRBV7-2	TRBD1	few	TRBJ1-4	CASSPTGTVNEKLFF	TGTGCCAGCAGTCCGACCGGGACAGTTAATGAAAAACTGTTTTTT
TRBV4-1	NA	NA	TRBJ2-7	CASSQESYSFYEQYF	TGCGCCAGCAGCCAAGAGAGCTACAGTTTCTACGAGCAGTACTTC
TRBV9	NA	NA	TRBJ2-1	CASSVWAGEQFF	TGTGCCAGCAGCGTTTGGGCAGGTGAGCAGTTCTTC
TRBV4-2	TRBD2	once	TRBJ2-7	CASSSKRDYSYEQYF	TGTGCCAGCAGCTCAAAGAGGGACTACTCCTACGAGCAGTACTTC
TRBV14	NA	NA	TRBJ1-6	CASSRTDYNSPLHF	TGTGCCAGCAGCCGGACCGACTATAATTCACCCCTCCACTTT
TRBV9	NA	NA	TRBJ2-7	CASSVGQDEQYF	TGTGCCAGCAGCGTCGGTCAGGACGAGCAGTACTTC
TRBV11-3	NA	NA	TRBJ2-2	CASSPGPNTGELFF	TGTGCCAGCAGCCCCGGACCCAACACCGGGGAGCTGTTTTTT
TRBV28	TRBD1	few	TRBJ1-2	CASTFSTDRGCTF	TGTGCCAGCACCTTTTCCACCGACAGGGGATGCACCTTC
TRBV28	TRBD1	once	TRBJ2-7	CASSSDGTAPYEQYF	TGTGCCAGCAGTTCAGACGGGACAGCCCCCTACGAGCAGTACTTC
TRBV11-2	NA	few	TRBJ2-7	CASRWDGYEQYF	TGTGCCAGCAGATGGGACGGCTACGAGCAGTACTTC
TRBV7-8	NA	NA	TRBJ2-2	CASSLSGSNTGELFF	TGTGCCAGCAGCTTATCAGGCTCGAACACCGGGGAGCTGTTTTTT
TRBV6-5	NA	NA	TRBJ2-1	CASSPSYNEQFF	TGTGCCAGCAGTCCGTCCTACAATGAGCAGTTCTTC
TRBV5-1	NA	NA	TRBJ1-4	CASRSNTGEKLFF	TGCGCCAGCAGGTCAAACACCGGTGAAAAACTGTTTTTT
TRBV5-1	NA	NA	TRBJ2-6	CASSLDRAASSGANVLTF	TGCGCCAGCAGCTTGGACAGGGCTGCCAGCTCTGGGGCCAACGTCCTGACTTTC
TRBV28	TRBD1	NA	TRBJ1-1	CASSPGQAGTTEAFF	TGTGCCAGCAGTCCGGGACAGGCCGGTACCACTGAAGCTTTCTTT
TRBV27	NA	few	TRBJ1-1	CASMRLLMNTEAFF	TGTGCCAGCATGCGACTTTTGATGAACACTGAAGCTTTCTTT
TRBV29-1	NA	NA	TRBJ1-4	CSVGARTTNEKLFF	TGCAGCGTTGGGGCCAGAACCACTAATGAAAAACTGTTTTTT
TRBV5-1	NA	few	TRBJ2-3	CATASSGSLTDTQYF	TGCGCCACCGCGTCATCCGGGAGTCTGACAGATACGCAGTATTTT
TRBV30	TRBD1	NA	TRBJ2-5	CAWSPGQGTLQETQYF	TGTGCCTGGAGTCCGGGACAGGGGACCCTCCAAGAGACCCAGTACTTC
TRBV6-5	NA	NA	TRBJ1-2	CASSPPGPGYGYTF	TGTGCCAGCAGCCCCCCCGGGCCTGGTTATGGCTACACCTTC
TRBV28	TRBD2	NA	TRBJ2-1	CASTSRAAGVNEQFF	TGTGCCAGCACCTCCCGGGCGGCGGGAGTCAATGAGCAGTTCTTC
TRBV5-6	NA	NA	TRBJ2-1	CASSLGQVRHNEQFF	TGTGCCAGCAGCTTAGGGCAGGTCCGTCACAATGAGCAGTTCTTC
TRBV18	NA	NA	TRBJ2-7	CASSPFRDKSSYEQYF	TGTGCCAGCTCACCATTCCGGGACAAGAGCTCCTACGAGCAGTACTTC
TRBV19	NA	once	TRBJ2-7	CASTAGGSAGEQYF	TGTGCCAGTACCGCCGGCGGCTCAGCCGGGGAGCAGTACTTC
TRBV5-1	NA	NA	TRBJ2-1	CASSLARGPDEQFF	TGCGCCAGCAGCTTGGCGCGAGGGCCGGATGAGCAGTTCTTC
TRBV18	TRBD1	few	TRBJ2-7	CASSRKDRDEQYF	TGTGCCAGCTCACGGAAGGACAGGGACGAGCAGTACTTC
TRBV2	NA	NA	TRBJ1-1	CASSILTEAEAFF	TGTGCCAGCAGTATACTGACAGAAGCTGAAGCTTTCTTT
TRBV29-1	TRBD2	NA	TRBJ2-3	CSVFTSGRADTQYF	TGCAGCGTGTTCACTAGCGGGAGAGCAGATACGCAGTATTTT
TRBV28	NA	NA	TRBJ1-1	CASSFPDVSTEAFF	TGTGCCAGCAGTTTCCCGGACGTGTCCACTGAAGCTTTCTTT
TRBV6-5	NA	NA	TRBJ2-1	CASSYFAASYNEQFF	TGTGCCAGCAGTTACTTTGCGGCCTCCTACAATGAGCAGTTCTTC
TRBV6-5	NA	NA	TRBJ2-1	CASSYSPHNEQFF	TGTGCCAGCAGTTACTCACCCCACAATGAGCAGTTCTTC
TRBV29-1	NA	few	TRBJ2-1	CSVMHLEQFF	TGCAGCGTCATGCACTTGGAGCAGTTCTTC